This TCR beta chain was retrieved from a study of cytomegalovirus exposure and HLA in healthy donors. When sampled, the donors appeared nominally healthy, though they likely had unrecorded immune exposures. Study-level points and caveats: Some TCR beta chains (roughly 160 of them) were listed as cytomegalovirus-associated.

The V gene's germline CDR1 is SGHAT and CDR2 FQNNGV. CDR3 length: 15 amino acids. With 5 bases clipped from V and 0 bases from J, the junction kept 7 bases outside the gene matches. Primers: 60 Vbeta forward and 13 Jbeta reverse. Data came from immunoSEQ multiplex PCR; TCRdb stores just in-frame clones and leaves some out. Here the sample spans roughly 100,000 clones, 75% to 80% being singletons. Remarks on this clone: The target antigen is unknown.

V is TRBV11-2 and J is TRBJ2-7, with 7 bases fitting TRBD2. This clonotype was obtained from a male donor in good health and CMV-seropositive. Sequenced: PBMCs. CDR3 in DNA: TGTGCCAGCAGCCCCGTAGCGGGTTCCTCCTACGAGCAGTACTTC. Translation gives CASSPVAGSSYEQYF. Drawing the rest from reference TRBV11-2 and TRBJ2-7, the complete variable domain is EAGVAQSPRYKIIEKRQSVAFWCNPISGHATLYWYQQILGQGPKLLIQFQNNGVVDDSQLPKDRFSAERLKGVDSTLKIQPAKLEDSAVYLCASSPVAGSSYEQYFGPGTRLTVT.